This T cell receptor (beta chain) was captured by sequencing in a study of CD8 T cells in Susac syndrome. Notes on the study in general: The CD4+ T cell repertoires in Susac syndrome were not clonally expanded. The study's TCR sequencing and HLA analysis drew on a certain number of individuals. That number was acknowledged as relatively small.

The RNA input was roughly 0.45 to 1 ug, and it was reverse transcribed with random hexamers. In TCRdb, the immunoSEQ multiplex PCR reads were re-called with MiXCR into one record per CDR3 protein. The sample consists of about 160,000 distinct CDR3 sequences, around 95% of them appearing once. Regarding this clonotype: Its specificity is not known.

This CDR3 comprises 16 residues. The germline V gene has CDR1 SGHTA and CDR2 FQGNSA. Germline trimming cut 3 bases from V and 3 bases from J; bases unmatched to any gene: 4. Diagnostic criteria defined recently for definite or probable disease were met by the Susac syndrome patients. Bulk CD8+ and CD4+ cells came from magnetic negative isolation; CD8+ TEMRA by FACS. Material: CD4+ T cells from PBMCs. The chain is built from TRBV7-2 and TRBJ2-3; 12 nucleotides align to TRBD2. The receptor was isolated from a human donor with Susac syndrome. Written as DNA, the CDR3 is TGTGCCAGCAGCTTCGTCCTAGCGGGGGGGACAGATACGCAGTATTTT. This sequence encodes CASSFVLAGGTDTQYF.